The entry that follows covers one TCR beta chain sequence. These data belong to a study of blood T cell repertoires in COVID-19. Study at large: Specimens from acute and convalescent COVID-19 originated in the United States, Italy and Spain. T cells, B-cell-depleted T cells, or PBMCs supplied cDNA or gDNA.

Methods used by the authors: Nucleated cell counts were estimated from reference gene primer amplification. Here immunoSEQ multiplex PCR was the method, and the copy in TCRdb shows in-frame clones only, minus some. V and J calls and clone size are as listed in that table; D and trimming were resolved from the DNA. The table includes tens of thousands of clones, 75% to 85% detected once. Germline values: CDR1 LNHDA, CDR2 SQIVND (reference sequence). V was cut by 7 bases and J by 8 bases, with 12 bases left in between. CDR3 length: 12 residues. The sequence was collected from a woman in her 70s with acute or convalescent COVID-19. The sequenced material came from peripheral blood. The rearrangement joins TRBV19 to TRBJ1-5, with D unresolved. CDR3: CASNGVGKPQHF. The CDR3, as DNA: TGTGCCAGTAACGGGGTAGGAAAGCCCCAGCATTTT.